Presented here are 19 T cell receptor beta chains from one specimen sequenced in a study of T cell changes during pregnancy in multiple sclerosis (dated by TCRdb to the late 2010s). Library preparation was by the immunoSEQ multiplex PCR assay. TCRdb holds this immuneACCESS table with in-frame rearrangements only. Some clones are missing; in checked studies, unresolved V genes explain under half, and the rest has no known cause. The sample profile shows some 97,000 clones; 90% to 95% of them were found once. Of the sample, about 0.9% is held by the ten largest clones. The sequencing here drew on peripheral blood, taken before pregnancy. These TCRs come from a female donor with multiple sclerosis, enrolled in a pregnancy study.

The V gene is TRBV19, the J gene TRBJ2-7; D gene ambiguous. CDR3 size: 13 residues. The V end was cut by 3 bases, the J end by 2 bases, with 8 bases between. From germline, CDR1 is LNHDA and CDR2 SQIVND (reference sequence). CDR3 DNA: TGTGCCAGTAGTATTAACAGAGCCTACGAGCAGTACTTC. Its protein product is CASSINRAYEQYF.

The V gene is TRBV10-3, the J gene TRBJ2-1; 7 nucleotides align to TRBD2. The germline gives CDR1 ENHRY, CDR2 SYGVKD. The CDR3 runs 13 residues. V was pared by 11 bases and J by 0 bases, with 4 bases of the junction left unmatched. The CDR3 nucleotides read TGTGCCGGGGGGGGGAGCTCCTACAATGAGCAGTTCTTC. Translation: CAGGGSSYNEQFF.

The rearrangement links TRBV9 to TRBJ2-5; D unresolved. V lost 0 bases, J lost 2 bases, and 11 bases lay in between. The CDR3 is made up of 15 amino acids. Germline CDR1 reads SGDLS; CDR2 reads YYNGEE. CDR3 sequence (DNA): TGTGCCAGCAGCGTAGGCCCAGCGCTTCAAGAGACCCAGTACTTC. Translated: CASSVGPALQETQYF.

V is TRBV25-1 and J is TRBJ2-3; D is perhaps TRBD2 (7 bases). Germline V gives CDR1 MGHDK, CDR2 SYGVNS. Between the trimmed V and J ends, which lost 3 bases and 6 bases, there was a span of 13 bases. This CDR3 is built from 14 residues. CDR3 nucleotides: TGTGCCAGCAGTGAGTTGGGGGGGCACGATACGCAGTATTTT. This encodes CASSELGGHDTQYF.

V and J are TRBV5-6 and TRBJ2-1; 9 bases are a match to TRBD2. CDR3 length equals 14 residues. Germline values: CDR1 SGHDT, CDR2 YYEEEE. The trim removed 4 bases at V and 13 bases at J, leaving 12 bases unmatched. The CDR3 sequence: CASSPSVAGVFQFF. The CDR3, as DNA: TGTGCCAGCAGCCCCAGTGTAGCGGGAGTGTTCCAGTTCTTC.

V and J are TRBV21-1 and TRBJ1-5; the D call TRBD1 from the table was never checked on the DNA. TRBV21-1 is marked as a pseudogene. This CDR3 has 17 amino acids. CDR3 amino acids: CASSKREGRGINQPQHF. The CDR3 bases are TGTGCCAGCAGCAAAAGGGAAGGCAGGGGGATTAATCAGCCCCAGCATTTT.

CDR3 sequence: CASSQYGQGQETQYF. For the CDR3, the DNA is TGTGCCAGCAGCCAATATGGGCAGGGCCAAGAGACCCAGTACTTC. The chain links TRBV5-8 to TRBJ2-5; a possible D gene is TRBD1 (5 bases). V gave up 4 bases and J gave up 1 base, with 14 bases separating them. The germline gives CDR1 SGHTS, CDR2 YDEGEE. The CDR3 sequence is 15 residues long.

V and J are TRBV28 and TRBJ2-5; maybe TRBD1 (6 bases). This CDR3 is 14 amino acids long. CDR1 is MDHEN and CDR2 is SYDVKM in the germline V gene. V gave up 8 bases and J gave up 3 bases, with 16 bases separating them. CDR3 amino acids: CASPPWPGEETQYF. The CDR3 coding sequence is TGTGCCAGCCCCCCTTGGCCAGGGGAAGAGACCCAGTACTTC.

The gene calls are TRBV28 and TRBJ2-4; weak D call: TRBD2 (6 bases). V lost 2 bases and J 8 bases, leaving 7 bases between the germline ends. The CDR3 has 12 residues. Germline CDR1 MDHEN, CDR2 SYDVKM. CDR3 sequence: CASSLPGDIQYF. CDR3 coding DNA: TGTGCCAGCAGTTTACCGGGGGACATTCAGTACTTC.

The CDR3 region is CASSPRASSGTYEQYF. In DNA, the CDR3 is TGTGCCAGCAGCCCTCGGGCGTCTAGCGGGACCTACGAGCAGTACTTC. The gene calls are TRBV2 and TRBJ2-7, with 9 positions matching TRBD2. Germline loops: CDR1 SNHLY, CDR2 FYNNEI. The CDR3 has 16 amino acids. The trim removed 6 bases at V and 2 bases at J, leaving 11 bases unmatched.

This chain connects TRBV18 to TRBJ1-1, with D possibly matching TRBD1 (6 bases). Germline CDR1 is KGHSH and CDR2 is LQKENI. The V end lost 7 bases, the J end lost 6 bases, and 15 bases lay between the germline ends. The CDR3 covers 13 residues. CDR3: CASLWDTWAEAFF. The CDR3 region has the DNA TGTGCCAGCTTATGGGACACTTGGGCTGAAGCTTTCTTT.

The CDR3 DNA follows: TGCGCCAGCAGCGCAGGAGGAGATACGCAGTATTTT. Protein: CASSAGGDTQYF. The genes are TRBV5-1 and TRBJ2-3; D perhaps matches TRBD2 (5 bases). Germline CDR1 and CDR2: SGHRS and YFSETQ. This CDR3 is built from 12 residues. Deletions cut 4 bases from V and 5 bases from J, with 8 bases between.

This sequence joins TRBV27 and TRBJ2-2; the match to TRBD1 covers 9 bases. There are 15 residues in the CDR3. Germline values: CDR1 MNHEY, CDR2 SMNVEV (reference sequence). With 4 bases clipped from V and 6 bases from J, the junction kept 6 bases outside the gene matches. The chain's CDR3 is CASSSRQGGAGELFF. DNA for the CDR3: TGTGCCAGCAGTTCCCGACAGGGGGGTGCCGGGGAGCTGTTTTTT.

The CDR3 sequence: CASSEVARGDGYTF. The CDR3 DNA reads as TGTGCCAGCAGTGAGGTTGCTCGGGGTGATGGCTACACCTTC. The gene calls are TRBV2 and TRBJ1-2; D ambiguous. This CDR3 is 14 amino acids long. Germline V gene lookup returns CDR1 SNHLY and CDR2 FYNNEI. Trimming cost V 3 bases and J 6 bases, with 14 bases left between them.

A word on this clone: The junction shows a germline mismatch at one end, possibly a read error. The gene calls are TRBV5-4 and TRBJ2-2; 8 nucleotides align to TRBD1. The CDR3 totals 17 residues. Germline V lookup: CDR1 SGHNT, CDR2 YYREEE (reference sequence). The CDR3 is CASSPDRGWGNAGELFF. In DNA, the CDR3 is TGTGCCAGCAGCCCCGACAGGGGATGGGGGAACGCCGGGGAGCTGTTTTTT. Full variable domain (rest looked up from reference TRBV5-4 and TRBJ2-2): ETGVTQSPTHLIKTRGQQVTLRCSSQSGHNTVSWYQQALGQGPQFIFQYYREEENGRGNFPPRFSGLQFPNYSSELNVNALELDDSALYLCASSPDRGWGNAGELFFGEGSRLTVL.

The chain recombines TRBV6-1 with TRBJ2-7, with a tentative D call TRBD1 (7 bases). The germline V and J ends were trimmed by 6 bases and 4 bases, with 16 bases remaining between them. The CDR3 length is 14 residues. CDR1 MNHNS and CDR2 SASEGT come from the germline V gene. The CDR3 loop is CASRDYRGRYEQYF. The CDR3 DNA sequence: TGTGCCAGCAGGGACTACAGGGGTCGGTACGAGCAGTACTTC.

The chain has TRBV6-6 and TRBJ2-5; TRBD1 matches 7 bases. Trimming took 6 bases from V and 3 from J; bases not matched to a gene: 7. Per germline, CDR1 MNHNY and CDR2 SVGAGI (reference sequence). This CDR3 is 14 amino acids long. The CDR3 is CASSPLGQEETQYF. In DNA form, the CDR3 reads TGTGCCAGCAGCCCTCTAGGACAGGAAGAGACCCAGTACTTC.

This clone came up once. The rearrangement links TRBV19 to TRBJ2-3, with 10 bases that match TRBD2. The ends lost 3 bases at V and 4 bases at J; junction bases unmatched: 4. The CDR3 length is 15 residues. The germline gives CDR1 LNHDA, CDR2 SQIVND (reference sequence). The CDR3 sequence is CASSILSGRADTQYF. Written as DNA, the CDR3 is TGTGCCAGTAGTATTCTAAGCGGGAGGGCAGATACGCAGTATTTT. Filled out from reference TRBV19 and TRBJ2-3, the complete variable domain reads DGGITQSPKYLFRKEGQNVTLSCEQNLNHDAMYWYRQDPGQGLRLIYYSQIVNDFQKGDIAEGYSVSREKKESFPLTVTSAQKNPTAFYLCASSILSGRADTQYFGPGTRLTVL.

This CDR3 reads CASSDREWVAEAFF. DNA for the CDR3: TGTGCCAGCAGTGACAGGGAATGGGTGGCTGAAGCTTTCTTT. This chain links TRBV6-1 with TRBJ1-1; D may be TRBD1 (5 bases). This CDR3 is 14 amino acids long. Germline V gene lookup returns CDR1 MNHNS and CDR2 SASEGT. V dropped 3 bases and J dropped 6 bases, with 14 bases sitting between them.